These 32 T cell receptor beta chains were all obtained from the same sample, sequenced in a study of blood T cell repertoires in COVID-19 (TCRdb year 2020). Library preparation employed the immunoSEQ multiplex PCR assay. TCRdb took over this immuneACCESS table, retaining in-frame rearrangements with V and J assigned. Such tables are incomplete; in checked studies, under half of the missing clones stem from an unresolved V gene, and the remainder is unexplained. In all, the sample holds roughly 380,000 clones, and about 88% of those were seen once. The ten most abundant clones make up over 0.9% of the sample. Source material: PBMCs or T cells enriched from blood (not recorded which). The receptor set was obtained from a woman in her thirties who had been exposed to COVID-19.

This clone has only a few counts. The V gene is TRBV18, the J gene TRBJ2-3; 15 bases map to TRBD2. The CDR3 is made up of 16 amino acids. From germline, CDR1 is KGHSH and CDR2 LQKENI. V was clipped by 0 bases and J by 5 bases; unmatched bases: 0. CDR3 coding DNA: TGTGCCAGCTCACCACCGGGACTAGCGGGAGGAGATACGCAGTATTTT. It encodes CASSPPGLAGGDTQYF.

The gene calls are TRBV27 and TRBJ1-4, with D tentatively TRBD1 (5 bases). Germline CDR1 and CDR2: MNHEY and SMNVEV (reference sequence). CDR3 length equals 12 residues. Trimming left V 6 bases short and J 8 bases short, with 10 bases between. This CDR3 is CASRTVGEKLFF. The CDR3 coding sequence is TGTGCCAGCAGGACAGTGGGAGAAAAACTGTTTTTT.

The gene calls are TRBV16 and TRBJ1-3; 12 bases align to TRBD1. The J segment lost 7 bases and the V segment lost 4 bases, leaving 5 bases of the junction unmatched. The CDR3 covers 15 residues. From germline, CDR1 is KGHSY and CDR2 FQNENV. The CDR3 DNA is TGTGCCAGCAGCCCCTCGGGACAGGGGGCGAACACCATATATTTT. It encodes CASSPSGQGANTIYF.

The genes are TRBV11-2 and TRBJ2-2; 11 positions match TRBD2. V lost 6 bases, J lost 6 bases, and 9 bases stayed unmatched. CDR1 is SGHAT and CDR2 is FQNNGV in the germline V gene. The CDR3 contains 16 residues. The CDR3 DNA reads TGTGCCAGCAGAGTAGCGGGAGGGCTAGGGGCCGGGGAGCTGTTTTTT. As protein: CASRVAGGLGAGELFF.

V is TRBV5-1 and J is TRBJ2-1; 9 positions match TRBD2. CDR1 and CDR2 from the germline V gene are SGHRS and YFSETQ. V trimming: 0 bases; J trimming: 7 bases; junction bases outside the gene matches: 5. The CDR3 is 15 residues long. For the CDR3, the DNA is TGCGCCAGCAGCTTGGCCGGGACTAGCAGGAATGAGCAGTTCTTC. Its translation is CASSLAGTSRNEQFF. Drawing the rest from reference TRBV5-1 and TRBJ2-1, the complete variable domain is KAGVTQTPRYLIKTRGQQVTLSCSPISGHRSVSWYQQTPGQGLQFLFEYFSETQRNKGNFPGRFSGRQFSNSRSEMNVSTLELGDSALYLCASSLAGTSRNEQFFGPGTRLTVL.

The CDR3 here is CASCQGNSPLHF. The CDR3 nucleotides are TGTGCCAGTTGTCAGGGGAATTCACCCCTCCACTTT. The chain uses TRBV6-5 and TRBJ1-6; the D gene is possibly TRBD1 (6 bases). Germline values: CDR1 MNHEY, CDR2 SVGAGI. The CDR3 is made up of 12 amino acids. V lost 9 bases to trimming and J lost 7 bases, with 10 bases between them.

The DNA for the CDR3 is TGTGCCTGGAGTGTCCCGCAGGGTGGCGAGCAGTACTTC. Translating gives CAWSVPQGGEQYF. The chain joins TRBV30 to TRBJ2-7, with D possibly being TRBD1 (5 bases). V shed 0 bases and J shed 6 bases, with 12 bases lying between them. The germline V gene encodes CDR1 GTSNPN and CDR2 SVGIG (reference sequence). The CDR3 length is 13 residues.

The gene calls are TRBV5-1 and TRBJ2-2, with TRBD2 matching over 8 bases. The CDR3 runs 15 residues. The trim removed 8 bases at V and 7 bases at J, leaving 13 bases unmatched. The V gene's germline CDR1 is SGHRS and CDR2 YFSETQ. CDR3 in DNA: TGCGCCAGTACCCCGAACGGGAGGGCCGTCGGGGAGCTGTTTTTT. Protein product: CASTPNGRAVGELFF. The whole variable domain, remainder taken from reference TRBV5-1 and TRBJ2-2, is KAGVTQTPRYLIKTRGQQVTLSCSPISGHRSVSWYQQTPGQGLQFLFEYFSETQRNKGNFPGRFSGRQFSNSRSEMNVSTLELGDSALYLCASTPNGRAVGELFFGEGSRLTVL.

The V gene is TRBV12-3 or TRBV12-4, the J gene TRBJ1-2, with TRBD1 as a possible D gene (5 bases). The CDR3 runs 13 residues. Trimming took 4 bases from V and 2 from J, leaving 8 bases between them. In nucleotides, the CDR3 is TGTGCCAGCAGTTGGGACTTCAACTATGGCTACACCTTC. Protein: CASSWDFNYGYTF.

CDR3 in amino acids: CASSRVTGTSGKRPDTQYF. The DNA of the CDR3 is TGTGCCAGCAGTCGGGTGACCGGGACTAGCGGGAAAAGGCCAGATACGCAGTATTTT. The rearrangement joins TRBV3-1 (or the pseudogene TRBV3-2) to TRBJ2-3, with 13 positions matching TRBD2. V dropped 6 bases and J dropped 4; count of bases not matched to a gene: 16. Germline CDR1 and CDR2: LGHDT and YNNKEL (reference sequence). The CDR3 runs 19 residues.

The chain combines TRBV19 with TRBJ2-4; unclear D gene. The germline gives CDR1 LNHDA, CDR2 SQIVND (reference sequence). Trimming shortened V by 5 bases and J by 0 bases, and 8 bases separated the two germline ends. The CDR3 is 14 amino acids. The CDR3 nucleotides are TGTGCCAGTAGTGGCAGGCTAGCCAAAAACATTCAGTACTTC. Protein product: CASSGRLAKNIQYF.

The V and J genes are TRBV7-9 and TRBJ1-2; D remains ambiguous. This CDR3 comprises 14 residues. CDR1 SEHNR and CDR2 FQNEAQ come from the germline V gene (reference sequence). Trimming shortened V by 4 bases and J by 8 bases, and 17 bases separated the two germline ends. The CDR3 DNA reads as TGTGCCAGCAGCTCGAATACACTATTAGGCGGCTACACCTTC. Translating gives CASSSNTLLGGYTF.

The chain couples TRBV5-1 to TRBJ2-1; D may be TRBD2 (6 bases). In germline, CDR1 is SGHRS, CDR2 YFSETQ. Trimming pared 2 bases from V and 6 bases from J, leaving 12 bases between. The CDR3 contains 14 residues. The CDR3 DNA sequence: TGCGCCAGCAGCTTTTTCGGGGGTGTCAATGAGCAGTTCTTC. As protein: CASSFFGGVNEQFF.

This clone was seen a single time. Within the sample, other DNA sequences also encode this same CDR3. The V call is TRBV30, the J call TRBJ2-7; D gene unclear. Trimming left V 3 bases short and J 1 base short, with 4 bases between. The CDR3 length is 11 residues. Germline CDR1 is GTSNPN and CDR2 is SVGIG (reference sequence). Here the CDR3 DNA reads TGTGCCTGGAGCCTTTCCTACGAGCAGTACTTC. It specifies CAWSLSYEQYF.

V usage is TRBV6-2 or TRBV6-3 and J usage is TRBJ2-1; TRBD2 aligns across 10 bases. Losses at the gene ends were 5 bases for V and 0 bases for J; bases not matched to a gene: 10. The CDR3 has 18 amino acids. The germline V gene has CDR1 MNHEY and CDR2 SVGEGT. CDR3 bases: TGTGCCAGCAGTCCAAAACCGGGACTAGCGAGCTCCTACAATGAGCAGTTCTTC. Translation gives CASSPKPGLASSYNEQFF.

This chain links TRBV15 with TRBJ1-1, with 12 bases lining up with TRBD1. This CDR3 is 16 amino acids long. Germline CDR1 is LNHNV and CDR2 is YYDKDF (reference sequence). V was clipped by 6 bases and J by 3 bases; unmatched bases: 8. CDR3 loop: CATSTGQGAWDTEAFF. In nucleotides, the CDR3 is TGTGCCACCAGTACGGGACAGGGGGCTTGGGACACTGAAGCTTTCTTT.

The CDR3 loop is CASSQDSLAGGTQYF. Here the CDR3 DNA reads TGTGCCAGCAGCCAAGATAGCCTAGCGGGAGGTACGCAGTATTTT. The J gene is TRBJ2-3, the V gene TRBV3-1 (or the pseudogene TRBV3-2); 11 positions agree with TRBD2. Germline V gene data show CDR1 as LGHDT and CDR2 as YNNKEL (reference sequence). The CDR3 consists of 15 residues. The V gene end was trimmed by 0 bases and the J gene end by 8 bases; junction bases not matched to a gene: 4.

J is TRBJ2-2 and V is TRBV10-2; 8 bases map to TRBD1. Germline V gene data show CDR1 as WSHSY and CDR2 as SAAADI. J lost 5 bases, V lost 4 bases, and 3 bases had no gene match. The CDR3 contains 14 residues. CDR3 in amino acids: CASSAGQETGELFF. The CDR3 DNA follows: TGCGCCAGCAGTGCGGGACAGGAGACCGGGGAGCTGTTTTTT.

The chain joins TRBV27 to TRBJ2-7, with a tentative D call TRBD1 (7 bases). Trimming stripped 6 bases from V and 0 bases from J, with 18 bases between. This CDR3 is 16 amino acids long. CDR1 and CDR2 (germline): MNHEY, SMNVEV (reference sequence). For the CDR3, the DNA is TGTGCCAGCAGCATAACTGCGGGACAGAGCTCCTACGAGCAGTACTTC. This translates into CASSITAGQSSYEQYF.

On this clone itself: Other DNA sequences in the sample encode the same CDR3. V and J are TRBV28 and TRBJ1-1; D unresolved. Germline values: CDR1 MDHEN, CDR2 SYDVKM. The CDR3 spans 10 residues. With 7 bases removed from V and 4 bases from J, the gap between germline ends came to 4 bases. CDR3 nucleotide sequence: TGTGCCAGCACGGGCACTGAAGCTTTCTTT. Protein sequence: CASTGTEAFF.

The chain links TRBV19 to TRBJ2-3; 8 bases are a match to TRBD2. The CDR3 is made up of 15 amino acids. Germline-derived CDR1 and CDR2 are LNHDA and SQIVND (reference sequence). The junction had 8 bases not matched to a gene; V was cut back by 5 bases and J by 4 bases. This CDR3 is CASSVAGGAPDTQYF. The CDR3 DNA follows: TGTGCCAGTAGTGTGGCGGGAGGAGCCCCAGATACGCAGTATTTT.

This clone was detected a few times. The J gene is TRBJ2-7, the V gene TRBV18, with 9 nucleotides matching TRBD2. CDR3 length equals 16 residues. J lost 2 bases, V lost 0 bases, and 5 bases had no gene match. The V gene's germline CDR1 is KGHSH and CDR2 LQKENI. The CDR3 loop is CASSPPRLAETYEQYF. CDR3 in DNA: TGTGCCAGCTCACCACCGAGACTAGCGGAAACCTACGAGCAGTACTTC.

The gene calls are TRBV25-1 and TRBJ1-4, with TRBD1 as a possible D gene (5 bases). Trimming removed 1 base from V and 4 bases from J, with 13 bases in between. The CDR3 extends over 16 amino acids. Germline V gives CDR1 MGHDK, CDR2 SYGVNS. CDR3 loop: CASSELAGWSNEKLFF. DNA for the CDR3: TGTGCCAGCAGTGAATTGGCAGGGTGGAGTAATGAAAAACTGTTTTTT.

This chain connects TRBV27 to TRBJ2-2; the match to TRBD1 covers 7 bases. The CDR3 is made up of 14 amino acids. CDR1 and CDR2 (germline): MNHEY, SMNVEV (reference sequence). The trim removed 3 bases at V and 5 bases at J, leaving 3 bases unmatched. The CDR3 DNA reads TGTGCCAGCAGTTTCGCCAGGGGGACCGGGGAGCTGTTTTTT. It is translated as CASSFARGTGELFF.

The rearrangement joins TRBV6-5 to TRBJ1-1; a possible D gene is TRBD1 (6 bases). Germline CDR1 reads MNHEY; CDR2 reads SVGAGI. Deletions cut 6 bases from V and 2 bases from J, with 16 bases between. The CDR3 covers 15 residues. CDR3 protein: CASRHEIGTNTEAFF. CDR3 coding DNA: TGTGCCAGCAGGCACGAAATAGGGACAAACACTGAAGCTTTCTTT.

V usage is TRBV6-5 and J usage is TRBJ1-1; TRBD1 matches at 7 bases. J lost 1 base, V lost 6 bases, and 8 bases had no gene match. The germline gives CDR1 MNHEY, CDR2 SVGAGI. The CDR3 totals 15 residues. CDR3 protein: CASRQRQGPNTEAFF. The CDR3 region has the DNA TGTGCCAGCAGGCAAAGACAGGGCCCGAACACTGAAGCTTTCTTT.

This CDR3 reads CASSPRTGRSYEQYF. CDR3 nucleotides: TGTGCCAGCAGTCCACGGACAGGGAGATCTTACGAGCAGTACTTC. The chain is built from TRBV28 and TRBJ2-7; 8 nucleotides match TRBD1. The CDR3 totals 15 residues. The germline V gene has CDR1 MDHEN and CDR2 SYDVKM. J gave up 4 bases and V 5 bases, and 10 bases lay outside the gene matches.

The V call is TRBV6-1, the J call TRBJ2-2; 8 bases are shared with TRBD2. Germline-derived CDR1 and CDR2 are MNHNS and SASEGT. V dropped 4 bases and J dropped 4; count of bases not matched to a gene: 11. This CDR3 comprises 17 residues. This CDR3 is CASSGRGGPGSTGELFF. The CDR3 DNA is TGTGCCAGCAGTGGCCGGGGGGGACCTGGAAGCACCGGGGAGCTGTTTTTT.

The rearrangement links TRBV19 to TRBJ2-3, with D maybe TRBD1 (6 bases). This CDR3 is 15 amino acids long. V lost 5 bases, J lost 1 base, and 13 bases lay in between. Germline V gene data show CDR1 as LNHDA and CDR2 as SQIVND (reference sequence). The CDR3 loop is CASSLQGYRTDTQYF. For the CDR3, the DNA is TGTGCCAGTAGTCTACAGGGCTATCGCACAGATACGCAGTATTTT.

The CDR3 DNA reads TGTGCCAGCATTCCCATGACAGGACCTAATGAAAAACTGTTTTTT. It specifies CASIPMTGPNEKLFF. This chain uses TRBV28 with TRBJ1-4; D might be TRBD1 (6 bases). The CDR3 extends over 15 amino acids. V lost 7 bases to trimming and J lost 3 bases, with 15 bases between them. Looked up from germline, CDR1 is MDHEN and CDR2 is SYDVKM.

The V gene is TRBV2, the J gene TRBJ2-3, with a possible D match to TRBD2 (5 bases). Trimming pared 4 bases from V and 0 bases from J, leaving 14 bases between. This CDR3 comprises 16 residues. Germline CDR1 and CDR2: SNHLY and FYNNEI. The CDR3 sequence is CASSGYLAPSTDTQYF. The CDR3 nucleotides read TGTGCCAGCAGTGGGTACCTAGCCCCTAGCACAGATACGCAGTATTTT.

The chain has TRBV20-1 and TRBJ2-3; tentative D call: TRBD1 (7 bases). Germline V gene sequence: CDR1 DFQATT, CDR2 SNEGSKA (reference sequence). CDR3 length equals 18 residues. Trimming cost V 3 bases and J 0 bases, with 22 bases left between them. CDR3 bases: TGCAGTGCTAGTTTGGGGTCAGGGGGGCTCGGTAGCACAGATACGCAGTATTTT. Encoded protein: CSASLGSGGLGSTDTQYF.